A selection of T cell receptor beta chains follows, all from one sample in a study of OX40 agonist ivuxolimab in advanced cancers. Sequencing was performed with immunoSEQ multiplex PCR; in TCRdb, only in-frame clones are kept and a portion is missing. The sample includes some 77,000 clones, 83% seen only once; the top ten take around 0.73%. This material consisted of CD4+ or CD8+ T cells sorted from blood, taken in a trial of the OX40 agonist ivuxolimab. The receptors were gathered from an adult with an advanced solid tumor such as melanoma, head and neck, liver or kidney cancer. Both conserved end residues are part of each CDR3. D genes are given only for firm matches. Part of the rows lack a size; the others show once, few, many or a class for expanded clones.

TRBV9	NA	TRBD1	TRBJ2-7	CASSKTGTSYEQYF	TGTGCCAGCAGCAAGACAGGGACAAGCTACGAGCAGTACTTC
TRBV20-1	once	NA	TRBJ1-2	CSARREGGYTF	TGCAGTGCTAGAAGGGAGGGTGGCTACACCTTC
TRBV7-9	medium-sized	NA	TRBJ2-2	CASSMERTGELFF	TGTGCCAGCAGCATGGAACGCACCGGGGAGCTGTTTTTT
TRBV28	once	NA	TRBJ1-6	CASSRSRNSPLHF	TGTGCCAGCAGTCGATCCCGCAATTCACCCCTCCACTTT
TRBV6-5	NA	NA	TRBJ1-1	CASSKRQFAEAFF	TGTGCCAGCAGTAAACGACAGTTCGCTGAAGCTTTCTTT
TRBV28	NA	TRBD1	TRBJ1-2	CASSKGGQLYGYTF	TGTGCCAGCAGTAAGGGGGGACAGCTTTATGGCTACACCTTC
TRBV29-1	few	TRBD1	TRBJ1-1	CSVEETRGGAFF	TGCAGCGTTGAAGAGACCAGGGGGGGAGCTTTCTTT
TRBV7-9	NA	NA	TRBJ1-5	CASSPGGGQPQHF	TGTGCCAGCAGCCCTGGAGGAGGTCAGCCCCAGCATTTT
TRBV11-2	NA	TRBD2	TRBJ2-7	CASSPPGGTYEQYF	TGTGCCAGCAGCCCCCCGGGGGGAACCTACGAGCAGTACTTC
TRBV5-6	once	TRBD2	TRBJ2-5	CASSLSWERGEETQYF	TGTGCCAGCAGCTTGTCGTGGGAGCGGGGGGAAGAGACTCAGTACTTC
TRBV28	NA	NA	TRBJ1-2	CASSFGGISGYTF	TGTGCCAGCAGTTTCGGGGGAATTTCTGGCTACACCTTC
TRBV9	NA	NA	TRBJ1-2	CASSTNLWGERNYGYTF	TGTGCCAGCAGCACAAACCTCTGGGGTGAACGAAACTATGGCTACACCTTC
TRBV2	NA	NA	TRBJ1-4	CASSENGNEKLFF	TGTGCCAGCAGTGAAAACGGTAATGAAAAACTGTTTTTT
TRBV2	NA	TRBD1	TRBJ1-5	CASSPGQGDQPQHF	TGTGCCAGCAGCCCCGGACAGGGAGATCAGCCCCAGCATTTT
TRBV5-5	few	TRBD1	TRBJ1-5	CASSLETGTQPQHF	TGTGCCAGCAGCCTGGAGACAGGGACCCAGCCCCAGCATTTT
TRBV30	NA	NA	TRBJ2-7	CAWSRGLLPSYEQYF	TGTGCCTGGAGTAGGGGACTCCTACCTTCCTACGAGCAGTACTTC
TRBV21-1	NA	NA	TRBJ2-5	CASSKIAWDRGSTGETQYF	TGTGCCAGCAGCAAAATTGCCTGGGACAGGGGATCGACGGGAGAGACCCAGTACTTC
TRBV13	NA	NA	TRBJ2-7	CASSRSARYEQYF	TGTGCCAGCAGCCGATCGGCTCGGTACGAGCAGTACTTC